What follows is one TCR beta chain and its context. Its target is unknown. A second roughly 7 to 12 cycle PCR used barcoded and J-beta primers. A minimum of 2.5 million CDR3-containing paired-end reads was obtained for each sample. TCRdb re-analysed the 5' RACE reads in MiXCR, keeping a single row per CDR3 protein. This sample has 1.6 million or so distinct CDR3 sequences, with roughly 30% found just once. The sample is drawn from a study of blood T cells in healthy people across ages. Overall study: The template switching approach captured approximately one barcoded beta molecule for every two T cells.

The germline V gene has CDR1 SGHTA and CDR2 FQGNSA. The J segment lost 11 bases and the V segment lost 5 bases, leaving 14 bases of the junction unmatched. The CDR3 contains 15 residues. Study-level findings and limits: TCR beta diversity per million T cells fell roughly linearly with age.

V gene TRBV7-2 combines with J gene TRBJ1-2; 10 bases map to TRBD1. Sequenced: blood. This clonotype was obtained from a woman in her twenties or thirties in good health. CDR3 in amino acids: CASSAIQGTGVGYTF. The CDR3 DNA sequence: TGTGCCAGCAGCGCCATACAGGGGACAGGGGTGGGGTACACCTTC. Using reference TRBV7-2 and TRBJ1-2 for the parts outside the CDR3, the full variable domain is GAGVSQSPSNKVTEKGKDVELRCDPISGHTALYWYRQSLGQGLEFLIYFQGNSAPDKSGLPSDRFSAERTGGSVSTLTIQRTQQEDSAVYLCASSAIQGTGVGYTFGSGTRLTVV.